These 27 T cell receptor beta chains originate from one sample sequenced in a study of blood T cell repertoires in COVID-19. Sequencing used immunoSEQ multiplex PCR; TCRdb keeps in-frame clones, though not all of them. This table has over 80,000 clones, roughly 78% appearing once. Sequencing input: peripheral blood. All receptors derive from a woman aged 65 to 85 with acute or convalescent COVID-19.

The CDR3 sequence: CASSERDQQPQHF. The CDR3 nucleotides are TGTGCCAGCAGTGAGCGGGACCAACAGCCCCAGCATTTT. The gene calls are TRBV25-1 and TRBJ1-5; tentative D call: TRBD1 (5 bases). CDR3 size: 13 residues. Trimming pared 3 bases from V and 7 bases from J, leaving 10 bases between. The germline V gene encodes CDR1 MGHDK and CDR2 SYGVNS.

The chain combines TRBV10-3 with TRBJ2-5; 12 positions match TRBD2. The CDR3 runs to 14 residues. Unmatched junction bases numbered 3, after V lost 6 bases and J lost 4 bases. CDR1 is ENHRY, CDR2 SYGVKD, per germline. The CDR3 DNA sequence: TGTGCCATCAGCCGGGGACTAGCGGGAGAGACCCAGTACTTC. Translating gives CAISRGLAGETQYF.

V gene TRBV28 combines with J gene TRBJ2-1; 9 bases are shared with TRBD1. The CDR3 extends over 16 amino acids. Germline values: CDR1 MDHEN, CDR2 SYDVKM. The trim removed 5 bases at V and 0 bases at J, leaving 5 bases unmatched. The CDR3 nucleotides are TGTGCCAGCAGTCCATCGGGACAGGGCTCCTACAATGAGCAGTTCTTC. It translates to CASSPSGQGSYNEQFF.

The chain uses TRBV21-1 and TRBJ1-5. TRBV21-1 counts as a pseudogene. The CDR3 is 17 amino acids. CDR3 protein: CASSKPVRREGNQPQHF. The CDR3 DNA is TGTGCCAGCAGCAAACCCGTCCGGAGAGAGGGAAATCAGCCCCAGCATTTT.

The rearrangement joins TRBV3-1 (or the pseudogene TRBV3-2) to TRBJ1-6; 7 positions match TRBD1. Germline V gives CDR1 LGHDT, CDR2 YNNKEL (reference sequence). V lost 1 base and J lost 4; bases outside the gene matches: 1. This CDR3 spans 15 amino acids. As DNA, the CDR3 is TGTGCCAGCAGCCAAGGGGGACAGTATAATTCACCCCTCCACTTT. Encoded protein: CASSQGGQYNSPLHF.

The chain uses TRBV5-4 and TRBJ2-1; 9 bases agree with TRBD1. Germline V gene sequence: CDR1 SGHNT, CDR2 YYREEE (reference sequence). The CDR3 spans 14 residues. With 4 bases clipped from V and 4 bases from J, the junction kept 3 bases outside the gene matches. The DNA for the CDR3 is TGTGCCAGCAGCGCACAGGGGGCGTACAATGAGCAGTTCTTC. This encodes CASSAQGAYNEQFF.

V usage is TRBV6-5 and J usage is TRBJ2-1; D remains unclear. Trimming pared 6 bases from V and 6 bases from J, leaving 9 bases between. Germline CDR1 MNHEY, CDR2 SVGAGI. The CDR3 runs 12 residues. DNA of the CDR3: TGTGCCAGCAGACCCCCGAGCAATGAGCAGTTCTTC. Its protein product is CASRPPSNEQFF.

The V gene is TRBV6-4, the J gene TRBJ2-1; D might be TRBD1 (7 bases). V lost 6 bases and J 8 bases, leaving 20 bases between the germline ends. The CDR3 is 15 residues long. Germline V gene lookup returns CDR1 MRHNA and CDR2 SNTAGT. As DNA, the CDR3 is TGTGCCAGCAGACGCGGGGCAGGGGGGTACTATGAGCAGTTCTTC. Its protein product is CASRRGAGGYYEQFF.

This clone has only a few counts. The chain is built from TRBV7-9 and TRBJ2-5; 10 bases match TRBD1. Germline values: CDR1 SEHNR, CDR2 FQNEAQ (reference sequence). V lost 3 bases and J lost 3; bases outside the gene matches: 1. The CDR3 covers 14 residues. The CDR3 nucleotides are TGTGCCAGCAGCTTGGGGACAGGGGAAGAGACCCAGTACTTC. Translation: CASSLGTGEETQYF.

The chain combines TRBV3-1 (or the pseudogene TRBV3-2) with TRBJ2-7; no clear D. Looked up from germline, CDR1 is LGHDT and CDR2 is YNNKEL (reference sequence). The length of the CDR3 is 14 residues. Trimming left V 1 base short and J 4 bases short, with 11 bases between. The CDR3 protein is CASSQGPRAYEQYF. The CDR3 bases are TGTGCCAGCAGCCAAGGGCCTCGTGCTTACGAGCAGTACTTC.

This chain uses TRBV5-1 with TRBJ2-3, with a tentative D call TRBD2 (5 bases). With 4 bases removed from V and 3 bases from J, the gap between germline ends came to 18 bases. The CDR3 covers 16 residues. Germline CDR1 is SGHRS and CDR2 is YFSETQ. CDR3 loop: CASSPMGVRRTDTQYF. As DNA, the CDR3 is TGCGCCAGCAGCCCCATGGGAGTCCGCCGAACAGATACGCAGTATTTT.

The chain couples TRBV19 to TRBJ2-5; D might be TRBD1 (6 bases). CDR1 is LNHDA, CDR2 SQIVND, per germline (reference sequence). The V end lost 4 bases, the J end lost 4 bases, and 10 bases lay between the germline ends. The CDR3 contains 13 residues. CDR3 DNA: TGTGCCAGTAGTAATACAGGGATAGAGACCCAGTACTTC. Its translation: CASSNTGIETQYF.

The CDR3 DNA reads TGTGCCAGTAGGGACAGGGGAAGTGAGCAGTTCTTC. This gives the protein CASRDRGSEQFF. The chain recombines TRBV19 with TRBJ2-1, with 9 bases aligning to TRBD1. Germline CDR1 LNHDA, CDR2 SQIVND (reference sequence). With 6 bases clipped from V and 9 bases from J, the junction kept 3 bases outside the gene matches. CDR3 size: 12 residues.

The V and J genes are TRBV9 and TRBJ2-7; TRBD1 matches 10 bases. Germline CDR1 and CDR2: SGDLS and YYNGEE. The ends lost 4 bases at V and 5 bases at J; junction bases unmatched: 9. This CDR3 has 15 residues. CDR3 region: CASSPRGQGWNEQYF. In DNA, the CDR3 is TGTGCCAGCAGCCCGAGGGGACAGGGGTGGAACGAGCAGTACTTC.

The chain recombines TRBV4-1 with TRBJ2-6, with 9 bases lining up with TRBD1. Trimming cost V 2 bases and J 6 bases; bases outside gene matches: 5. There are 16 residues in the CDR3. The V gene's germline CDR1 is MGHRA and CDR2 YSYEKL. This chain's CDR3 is CASSQLQGAKANVLTF. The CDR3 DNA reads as TGCGCCAGCAGCCAACTACAGGGGGCGAAGGCCAACGTCCTGACTTTC.

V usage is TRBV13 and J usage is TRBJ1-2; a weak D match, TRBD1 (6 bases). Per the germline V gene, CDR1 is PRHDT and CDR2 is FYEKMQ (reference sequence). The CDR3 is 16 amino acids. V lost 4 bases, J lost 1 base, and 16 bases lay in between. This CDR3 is CASSSRQEPFNYGYTF. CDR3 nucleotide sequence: TGTGCCAGCAGCTCCAGACAGGAACCCTTTAACTATGGCTACACCTTC.

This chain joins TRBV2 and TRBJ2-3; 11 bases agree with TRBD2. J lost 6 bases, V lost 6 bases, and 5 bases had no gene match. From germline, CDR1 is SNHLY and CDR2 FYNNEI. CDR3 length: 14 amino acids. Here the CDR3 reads CASRTSGTRDTQYF. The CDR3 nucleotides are TGTGCCAGCAGGACTAGCGGGACTAGGGATACGCAGTATTTT.

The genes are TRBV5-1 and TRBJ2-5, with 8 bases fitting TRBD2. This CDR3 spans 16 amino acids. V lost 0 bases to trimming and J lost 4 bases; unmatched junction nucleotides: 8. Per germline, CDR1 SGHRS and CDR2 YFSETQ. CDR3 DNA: TGCGCCAGCAGCTTGGATCTAGCGGGTCTCCCAGAGACCCAGTACTTC. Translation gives CASSLDLAGLPETQYF. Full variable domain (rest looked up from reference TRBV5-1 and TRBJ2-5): KAGVTQTPRYLIKTRGQQVTLSCSPISGHRSVSWYQQTPGQGLQFLFEYFSETQRNKGNFPGRFSGRQFSNSRSEMNVSTLELGDSALYLCASSLDLAGLPETQYFGPGTRLLVL.

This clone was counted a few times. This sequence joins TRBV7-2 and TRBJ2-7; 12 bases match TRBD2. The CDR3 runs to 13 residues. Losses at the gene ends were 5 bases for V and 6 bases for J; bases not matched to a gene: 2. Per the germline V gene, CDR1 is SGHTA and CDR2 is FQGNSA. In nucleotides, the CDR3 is TGTGCCAGCAGCCGGACTAGCGGGGCCGAGCAGTACTTC. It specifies CASSRTSGAEQYF.

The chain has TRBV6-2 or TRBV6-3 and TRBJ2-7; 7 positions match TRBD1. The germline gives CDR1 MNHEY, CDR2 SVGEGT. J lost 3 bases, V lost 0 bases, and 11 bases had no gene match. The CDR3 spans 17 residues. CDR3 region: CASSYSRPNRGGYEQYF. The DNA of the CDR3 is TGTGCCAGCAGTTACTCGCGGCCGAACAGGGGCGGCTACGAGCAGTACTTC.

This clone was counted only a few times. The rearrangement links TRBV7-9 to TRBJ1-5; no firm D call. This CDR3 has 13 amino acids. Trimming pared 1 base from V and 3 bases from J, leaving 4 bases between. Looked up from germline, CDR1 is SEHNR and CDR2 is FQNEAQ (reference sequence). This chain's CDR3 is CASSLDSNQPQHF. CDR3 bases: TGTGCCAGCAGCTTAGACTCCAATCAGCCCCAGCATTTT.

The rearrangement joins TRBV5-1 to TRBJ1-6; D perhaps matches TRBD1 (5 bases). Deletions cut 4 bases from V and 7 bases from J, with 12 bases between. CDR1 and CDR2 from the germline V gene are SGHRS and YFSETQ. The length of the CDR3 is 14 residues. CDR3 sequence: CASSPGGANSPLHF. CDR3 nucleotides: TGCGCCAGCAGCCCAGGAGGGGCCAATTCACCCCTCCACTTT.

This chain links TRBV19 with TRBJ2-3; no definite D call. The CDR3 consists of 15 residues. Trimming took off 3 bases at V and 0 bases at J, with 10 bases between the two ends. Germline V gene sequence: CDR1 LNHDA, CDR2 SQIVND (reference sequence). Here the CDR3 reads CASSMKPLSTDTQYF. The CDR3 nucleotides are TGTGCCAGTAGTATGAAGCCACTTAGCACAGATACGCAGTATTTT.

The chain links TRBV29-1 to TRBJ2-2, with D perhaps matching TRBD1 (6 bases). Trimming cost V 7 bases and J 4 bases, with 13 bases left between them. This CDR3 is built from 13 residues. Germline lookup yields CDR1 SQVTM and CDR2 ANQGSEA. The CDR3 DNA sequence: TGCAGCGCCCGACAGGAGACCACCGGGGAGCTGTTTTTT. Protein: CSARQETTGELFF.

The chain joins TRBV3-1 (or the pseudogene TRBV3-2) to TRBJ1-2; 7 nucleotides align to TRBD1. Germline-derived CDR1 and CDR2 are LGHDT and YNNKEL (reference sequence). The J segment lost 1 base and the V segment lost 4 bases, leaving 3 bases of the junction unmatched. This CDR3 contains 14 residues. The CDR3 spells CASSRDSNNYGYTF. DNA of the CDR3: TGTGCCAGCAGCCGGGACAGTAATAACTATGGCTACACCTTC.

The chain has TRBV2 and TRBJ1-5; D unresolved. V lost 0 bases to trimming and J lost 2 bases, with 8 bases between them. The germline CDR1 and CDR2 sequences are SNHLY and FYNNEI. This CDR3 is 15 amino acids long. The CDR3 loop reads CASSEALTGNQPQHF. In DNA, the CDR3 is TGTGCCAGCAGTGAAGCGCTTACGGGCAATCAGCCCCAGCATTTT.

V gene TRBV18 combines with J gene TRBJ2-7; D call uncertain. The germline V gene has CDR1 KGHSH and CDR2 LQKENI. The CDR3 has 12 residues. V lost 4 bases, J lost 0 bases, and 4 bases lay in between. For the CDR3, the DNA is TGTGCCAGCTCACTCGGCTCCTACGAGCAGTACTTC. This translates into CASSLGSYEQYF.